The clone carrying this T cell receptor beta chain was detected only once. The antigen remains unidentified. The data were taken from a study of CD8 T cells in ankylosing spondylitis. Whole-study findings and limits: For ankylosing spondylitis blood, a TCR beta motif of about eight highly homologous variants appeared characteristic.

A single record per CDR3 protein comes from TCRdb applying MiXCR to the 5' RACE reads. The sample has some 840,000 distinct CDR3 sequences, roughly 10% seen once; the top ten hold more than 0.5%. This TCR was sampled from a male donor with ankylosing spondylitis. Sequencing input: blood, either unsorted or a sorted T cell fraction (not recorded which).

The CDR3 protein is CASSQWGQAYNEQFF. Written as DNA, the CDR3 is TGTGCCAGCAGCCAATGGGGACAGGCCTACAATGAGCAGTTCTTC. The chain has TRBV4-2 and TRBJ2-1; 8 bases align to TRBD1. The trim removed 2 bases at V and 2 bases at J, leaving 2 bases unmatched. Looked up from germline, CDR1 is LGHNA and CDR2 is YNFKEQ. The CDR3 contains 15 residues.